The clone carrying this TCR beta chain was recorded once. The protocol was immunoSEQ multiplex PCR, while the TCRdb copy is restricted to in-frame clones and leaves out a portion. The sample has about 150,000 clones, 70% to 90% seen once. This sample stems from a study of blood T cell repertoires in COVID-19. Looking at the study overall: Sites across the United States, Italy and Spain contributed samples from acute and convalescent COVID-19. Sample material is recorded as cDNA or gDNA derived from T cells, B-cell-depleted T cells, or PBMCs.

CDR3 size: 15 residues. Germline V lookup: CDR1 SGDLS, CDR2 YYNGEE. Losses at the gene ends were 0 bases for V and 5 bases for J; bases not matched to a gene: 7. The chain uses TRBV9 and TRBJ1-1, with TRBD1 identical over 7 bases. The source of this sequence is a man between 65 and 80 years old with acute or convalescent COVID-19. The material sequenced was peripheral blood. In DNA, the CDR3 is TGTGCCAGCAGCGTAGATGCAGGGGGAACGACTGAAGCTTTCTTT. Its protein product is CASSVDAGGTTEAFF.